The T cell receptor (beta chain) described here comes from a study of shared clonotypes between healthy human individuals. Trimming removed 5 bases at V and 2 bases at J, with 18 bases between. The CDR3 spans 16 residues. Germline CDR1 and CDR2: LNHDA and SQIVND (reference sequence). Caucasian adults residing in Nashville, Tennessee made up all the donors. TCRdb keeps only in-frame clones here, not all; method: immunoSEQ multiplex PCR. Of hundreds of thousands of clones in the sample, about 78% are singletons; the top ten hold 1.8%. This clone was recorded a few times. Sequenced sample: memory CD4+ T cells sorted from blood. Described subset: CD45RA-negative fraction. The sequence was obtained from a woman aged 25 to 39 in good health. J is TRBJ1-2 and V is TRBV19; TRBD1 might be the D (5 bases). The CDR3 DNA reads TGTGCCAGTAGTGGTCCCCCCGGGACGGGGAACTATGGCTACACCTTC. Its protein is CASSGPPGTGNYGYTF.